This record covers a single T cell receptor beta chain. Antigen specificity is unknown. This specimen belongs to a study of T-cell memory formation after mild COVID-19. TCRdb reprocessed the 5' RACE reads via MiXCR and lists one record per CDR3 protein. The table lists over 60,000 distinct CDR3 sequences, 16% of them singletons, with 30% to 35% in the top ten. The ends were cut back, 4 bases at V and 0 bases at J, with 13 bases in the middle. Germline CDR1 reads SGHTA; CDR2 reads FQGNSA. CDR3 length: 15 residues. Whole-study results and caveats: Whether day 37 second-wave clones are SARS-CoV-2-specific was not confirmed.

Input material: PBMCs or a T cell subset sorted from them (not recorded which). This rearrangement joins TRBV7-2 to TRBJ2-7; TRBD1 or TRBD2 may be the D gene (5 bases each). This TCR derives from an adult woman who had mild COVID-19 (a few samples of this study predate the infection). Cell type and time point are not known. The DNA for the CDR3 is TGTGCCAGCAGCTCATGGGACCTGAGCTCCTACGAGCAGTACTTC. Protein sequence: CASSSWDLSSYEQYF.